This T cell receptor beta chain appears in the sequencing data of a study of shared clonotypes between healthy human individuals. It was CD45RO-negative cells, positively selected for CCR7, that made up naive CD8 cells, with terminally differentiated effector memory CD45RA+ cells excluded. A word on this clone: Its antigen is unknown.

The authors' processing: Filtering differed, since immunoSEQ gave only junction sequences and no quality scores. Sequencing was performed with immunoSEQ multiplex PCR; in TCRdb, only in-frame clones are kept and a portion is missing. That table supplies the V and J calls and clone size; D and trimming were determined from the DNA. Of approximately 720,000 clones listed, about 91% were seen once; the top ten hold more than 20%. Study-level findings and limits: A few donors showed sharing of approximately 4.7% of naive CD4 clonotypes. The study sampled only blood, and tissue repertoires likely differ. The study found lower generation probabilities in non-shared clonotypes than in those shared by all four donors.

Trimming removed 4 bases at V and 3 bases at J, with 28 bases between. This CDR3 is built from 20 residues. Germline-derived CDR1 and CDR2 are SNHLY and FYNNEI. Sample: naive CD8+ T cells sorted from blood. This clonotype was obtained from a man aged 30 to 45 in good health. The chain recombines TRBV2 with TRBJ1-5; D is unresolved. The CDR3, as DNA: TGTGCCAGCAGTGCCTATGGATCTAGAACCACTAACGATAACAATCAGCCCCAGCATTTT. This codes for CASSAYGSRTTNDNNQPQHF.